The source of this T cell receptor (beta chain) is a study of spatial heterogeneity in lung cancer. This CDR3 region has 14 residues. Germline V gene lookup returns CDR1 DFQATT and CDR2 SNEGSKA (reference sequence). Trimming cost V 7 bases and J 3 bases; bases outside gene matches: 7. Time point indicated: blood at routine non-recurrence follow-up after resection. Unsorted samples of tumor, nontumor lung or frozen PBMC had their whole RNA sequenced. TCRdb passed the 5' RACE reads through MiXCR, listing each CDR3 protein once. This sample has fewer than 55,000 distinct CDR3 sequences, with more than 6.5% found just once.

The receptor was derived from a female donor with early-stage non-small cell lung cancer. The source material was PBMCs, sampled at follow-up. The rearrangement joins TRBV20-1 to TRBJ1-1; TRBD1 matches 11 bases. The CDR3 sequence is CSVGQGAIDTEAFF. The CDR3, as DNA: TGCAGTGTCGGACAGGGGGCAATCGACACTGAAGCTTTCTTT.